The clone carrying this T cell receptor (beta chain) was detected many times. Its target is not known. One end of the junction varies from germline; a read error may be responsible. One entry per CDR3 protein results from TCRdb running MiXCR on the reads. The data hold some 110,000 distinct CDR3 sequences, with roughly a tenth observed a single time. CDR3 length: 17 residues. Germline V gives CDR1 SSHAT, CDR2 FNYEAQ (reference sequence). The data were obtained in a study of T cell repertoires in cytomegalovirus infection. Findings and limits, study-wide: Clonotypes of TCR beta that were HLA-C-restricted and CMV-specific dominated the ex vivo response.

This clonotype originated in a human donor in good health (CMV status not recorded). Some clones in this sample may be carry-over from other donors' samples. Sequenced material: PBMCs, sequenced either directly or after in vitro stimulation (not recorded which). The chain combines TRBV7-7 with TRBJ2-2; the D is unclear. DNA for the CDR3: TGTGCTAGCAGCTTAGCAACCCTATCCCAGAAAACCGGGGAGCTGTTTTTT. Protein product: CASSLATLSQKTGELFF.